Presented here are 15 T cell receptor beta chains from one specimen sequenced in a study of blood T cell repertoires in COVID-19. TCRdb's table, derived via immunoSEQ multiplex PCR, lists solely in-frame clones and lacks some. Seen here are under 350,000 clones, approximately 90% observed once, and the top ten hold approximately 4.2%. Sample: peripheral blood. Source of these receptors: a man aged 35 to 55 with acute or convalescent COVID-19.

The CDR3 nucleotides are TGTGCCAGCAGTCTAGCGGGTACGTCCTATAATTCACCCCTCCACTTT. Amino acid sequence: CASSLAGTSYNSPLHF. This rearrangement joins TRBV6-4 to TRBJ1-6; D unclear. CDR3 length: 16 amino acids. Germline-derived CDR1 and CDR2 are MRHNA and SNTAGT. V was shortened by 5 bases and J by 1 base, with 12 bases between the two germline ends.

A word on this clone: At the DNA level, this CDR3 is encoded by other sequences in the same sample as well. The chain is built from TRBV5-1 and TRBJ1-1, with a possible D match to TRBD1 (6 bases). The CDR3 sequence is 14 residues long. Germline values: CDR1 SGHRS, CDR2 YFSETQ. The ends were cut back, 4 bases at V and 5 bases at J, with 15 bases in the middle. CDR3 sequence (DNA): TGCGCCAGCAGCCCGACAGGTACGGGGACTGAAGCTTTCTTT. Protein product: CASSPTGTGTEAFF.

The V call is TRBV29-1, the J call TRBJ1-2; no clear D gene. V lost 4 bases and J lost 4, with 7 bases in between. This CDR3 region has 11 residues. Germline V gene data show CDR1 as SQVTM and CDR2 as ANQGSEA. In DNA form, the CDR3 reads TGCAGCGTTGGCGGGCCCTATGGCTACACCTTC. It specifies CSVGGPYGYTF.

This clone was recorded only once. CDR3 DNA sequence: TGTGCCAGCAGCCGGGGACAGCTATATGGCTACACCTTC. This gives the protein CASSRGQLYGYTF. V gene TRBV5-4 combines with J gene TRBJ1-2, with 7 bases identical to TRBD1. Germline CDR1 reads SGHNT; CDR2 reads YYREEE (reference sequence). V dropped 4 bases and J dropped 5; count of bases not matched to a gene: 5. CDR3 length equals 13 residues.

V is TRBV7-6 and J is TRBJ2-7; 12 nucleotides align to TRBD2. The CDR3 has 15 residues. The trim removed 5 bases at V and 3 bases at J, leaving 5 bases unmatched. CDR1 SGHVS and CDR2 FNYEAQ come from the germline V gene. In DNA, the CDR3 is TGTGCCAGCAGCCGGACTAGCGGGGATTTCTACGAGCAGTACTTC. Translated, it gives CASSRTSGDFYEQYF.

The chain couples TRBV4-1 to TRBJ1-5; D is possibly TRBD1 (6 bases). Germline-derived CDR1 and CDR2 are MGHRA and YSYEKL. Trimming pared 0 bases from V and 6 bases from J, leaving 9 bases between. The CDR3 consists of 14 residues. DNA for the CDR3: TGCGCCAGCAGCCAAGAGACAGGTAGTCAGCCCCAGCATTTT. Protein: CASSQETGSQPQHF.

This sequence joins TRBV30 and TRBJ1-2; D possibly corresponds to TRBD1 (6 bases). Germline V CDR1 and CDR2: GTSNPN, SVGIG (reference sequence). CDR3 length: 11 residues. V lost 3 bases and J lost 8, with 10 bases in between. CDR3 DNA sequence: TGTGCCTGGAGCCCAGGGGCAGGCTACACCTTC. Its protein is CAWSPGAGYTF.

The chain recombines TRBV5-1 with TRBJ1-6; 7 bases line up with TRBD1. The length of the CDR3 is 16 residues. V was pared by 3 bases and J by 8 bases, with 11 bases of the junction left unmatched. Germline V gene lookup returns CDR1 SGHRS and CDR2 YFSETQ. The CDR3 here is CASSSSSGGNHSPLHF. The CDR3 DNA reads as TGCGCCAGCAGCTCATCCTCAGGGGGAAATCATTCACCCCTCCACTTT.

The CDR3 reads CASSPVSSGELGDTQYF. The CDR3 DNA reads TGTGCCAGCAGCCCCGTTTCTAGCGGGGAGCTGGGGGATACGCAGTATTTT. This rearrangement joins TRBV7-7 to TRBJ2-3; 9 bases are a match to TRBD2. This CDR3 is 17 amino acids long. Trimming at V came to 5 bases and at J to 6 bases, leaving 15 bases not matched to a gene. The V gene's germline CDR1 is SSHAT and CDR2 FNYEAQ (reference sequence).

The chain combines TRBV12-5 with TRBJ1-4, with D perhaps matching TRBD1 (5 bases). Trimming pared 1 base from V and 0 bases from J, leaving 12 bases between. In germline, CDR1 is LGHNT, CDR2 FRNRAP. The CDR3 is 17 residues long. Here the CDR3 DNA reads TGTGCTAGTGGTTTGGCCATCAGACAGCCAACTAATGAAAAACTGTTTTTT. Translated: CASGLAIRQPTNEKLFF.

The chain joins TRBV3-1 (or the pseudogene TRBV3-2) to TRBJ2-7, with D unresolved. The germline gives CDR1 LGHDT, CDR2 YNNKEL (reference sequence). There are 15 residues in the CDR3. Trimming cost V 0 bases and J 7 bases, with 16 bases left between them. The CDR3 sequence is CASSQDPTFGVEQYF. CDR3 sequence (DNA): TGTGCCAGCAGCCAAGATCCCACCTTCGGAGTTGAGCAGTACTTC.

The J gene is TRBJ1-1, the V gene TRBV5-4; perhaps TRBD1 as D (6 bases). Germline V gene lookup returns CDR1 SGHNT and CDR2 YYREEE (reference sequence). The CDR3 extends over 16 amino acids. V lost 3 bases, J lost 6 bases, and 21 bases lay in between. CDR3 in amino acids: CASSSQLGAPNPEAFF. The CDR3 bases are TGTGCCAGCAGCTCTCAATTGGGGGCCCCTAACCCTGAAGCTTTCTTT.

Here the CDR3 DNA reads TGTGCCAGCAGTCAGGGGGAAGGAGAAGCTTTCTTT. Translated: CASSQGEGEAFF. This chain connects TRBV2 to TRBJ1-1; TRBD1 agrees at 7 bases. Per germline, CDR1 SNHLY and CDR2 FYNNEI. J gave up 8 bases and V 5 bases, and 5 bases lay outside the gene matches. CDR3 length: 12 residues.

The chain combines TRBV24-1 with TRBJ2-1, with 10 positions matching TRBD1. V lost 6 bases to trimming and J lost 7 bases; unmatched junction nucleotides: 8. CDR1 and CDR2 (germline): KGHDR, SFDVKD. This CDR3 is 15 amino acids long. This chain's CDR3 is CATSPRQGAWNEQFF. CDR3 in DNA: TGTGCCACCAGTCCGAGACAGGGGGCGTGGAATGAGCAGTTCTTC.

This clone occurred a few times. This same CDR3 is encoded by further DNA sequences in the sample. For the CDR3, the DNA is TGCGCCAGCAGCTTACAGGGGGCGAGCAATCAGCCCCAGCATTTT. As protein: CASSLQGASNQPQHF. The gene calls are TRBV5-1 and TRBJ1-5, with 9 bases that match TRBD1. The ends lost 2 bases at V and 1 base at J; junction bases unmatched: 1. The CDR3 runs to 15 residues. Germline CDR1 SGHRS, CDR2 YFSETQ. The entire variable domain, with the rest obtained from reference TRBV5-1 and TRBJ1-5, is as follows: KAGVTQTPRYLIKTRGQQVTLSCSPISGHRSVSWYQQTPGQGLQFLFEYFSETQRNKGNFPGRFSGRQFSNSRSEMNVSTLELGDSALYLCASSLQGASNQPQHFGDGTRLSIL.